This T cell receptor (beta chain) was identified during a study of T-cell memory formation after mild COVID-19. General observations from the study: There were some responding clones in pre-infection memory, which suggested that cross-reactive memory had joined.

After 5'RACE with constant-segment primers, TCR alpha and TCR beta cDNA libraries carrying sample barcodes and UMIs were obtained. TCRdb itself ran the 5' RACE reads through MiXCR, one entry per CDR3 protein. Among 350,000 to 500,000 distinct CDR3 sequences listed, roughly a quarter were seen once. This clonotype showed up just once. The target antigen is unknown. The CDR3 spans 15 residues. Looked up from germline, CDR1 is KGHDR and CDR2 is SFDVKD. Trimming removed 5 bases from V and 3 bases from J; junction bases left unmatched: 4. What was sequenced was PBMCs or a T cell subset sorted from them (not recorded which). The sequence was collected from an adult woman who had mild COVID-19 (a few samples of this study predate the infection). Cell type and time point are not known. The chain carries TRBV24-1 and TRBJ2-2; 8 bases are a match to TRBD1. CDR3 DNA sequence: TGTGCCACCAGTGCTCTGACAGGGGACACCGGGGAGCTGTTTTTT. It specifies CATSALTGDTGELFF.